The rows below give T cell receptor beta chains drawn from one sample of a study of T cell changes during pregnancy in multiple sclerosis. Method: immunoSEQ multiplex PCR; TCRdb's copy keeps in-frame clones and lacks some. The table records tens of thousands of clones, about 92% of them present only once. The sequenced sample was peripheral blood, obtained in the first trimester of pregnancy. Source of these receptors: a female donor with multiple sclerosis, enrolled in a pregnancy study. Both conserved end residues are part of each CDR3. The size entry is marked missing in some rows and otherwise reads once, few, many or a size class.

j_gene,v_gene,abundance,CDR3aa
TRBJ1-2,TRBV14,NA,CASSPRGSGYGYTF
TRBJ2-7,TRBV4-1,NA,CASSHLPSRYRYEQYF
TRBJ1-1,TRBV28,NA,CASSPLYGPNNRDRARNTEAFF
TRBJ2-2,TRBV30,NA,CAWSMGGTGELFF
TRBJ2-7,TRBV19,NA,CASTPGGGGTYEQYF
TRBJ2-1,TRBV5-1,NA,CASSLTAGRGYNEQFF
TRBJ2-1,TRBV27,NA,CASRLAGGPYNEQFF
TRBJ2-7,TRBV19,few,CASSPRGGPLSYEQYF
TRBJ2-1,TRBV10-3,NA,CAITGTSGRGNEQFF
TRBJ2-7,TRBV5-5,once,CASSLGRQSSYEQYF
TRBJ2-7,TRBV5-1,NA,CASSLAGTGIIEQYF
TRBJ2-7,TRBV2,NA,CASRVPGTLTYEQYF
TRBJ1-1,TRBV28,once,CASRPTGLRAFF
TRBJ2-7,TRBV27,NA,CASSLSAGSPYEQYF
TRBJ1-5,TRBV27,NA,CASSLQGGNQPQHF
TRBJ2-7,TRBV15,NA,CATSRGGRGREQYF
TRBJ1-3,TRBV5-6,once,CASSLGQYSGNTIYF
TRBJ2-1,TRBV27,NA,CASISGRGHYNEQFF
TRBJ2-2,TRBV6-1,NA,CASSGFLSTGELFF
TRBJ1-2,TRBV11-2,NA,CASSPQNRLVNYGYTF
TRBJ2-7,TRBV28,NA,CASSYRGHYEQYF
TRBJ2-7,TRBV28,NA,CASSRPLTQTIPPEQYF
TRBJ2-1,TRBV19,NA,CASSALGLGYNEQFF
TRBJ2-7,TRBV7-9,NA,CASSLGLAGGSYEQYF
TRBJ2-3,TRBV7-3,NA,CASSLTAESTDTQYF
TRBJ1-2,TRBV11-2,NA,CASSLDYGNYGYTF
TRBJ2-1,TRBV5-8,NA,CASSLAGAWDSIHNEQFF
TRBJ1-2,TRBV7-9,NA,CASSLAGQGANYGYTF
TRBJ1-1,TRBV11-2,NA,CASSKETVNTEAFF